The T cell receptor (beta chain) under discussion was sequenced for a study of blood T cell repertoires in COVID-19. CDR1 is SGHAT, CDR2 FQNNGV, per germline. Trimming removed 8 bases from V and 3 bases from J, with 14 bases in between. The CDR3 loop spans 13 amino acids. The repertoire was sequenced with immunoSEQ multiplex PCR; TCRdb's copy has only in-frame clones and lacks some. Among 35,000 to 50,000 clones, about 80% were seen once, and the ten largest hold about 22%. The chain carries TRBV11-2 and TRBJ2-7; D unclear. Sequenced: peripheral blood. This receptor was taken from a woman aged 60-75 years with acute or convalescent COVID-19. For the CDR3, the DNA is TGTGCCAGCCAGGTAGGTAAAAGCTACGAGCAGTACTTC. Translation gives CASQVGKSYEQYF.